These 25 T cell receptor beta chains originate from one sample sequenced in a study of cytomegalovirus exposure and HLA in healthy donors. The PCR used 60 Vbeta and 13 Jbeta primers. Assay: immunoSEQ multiplex PCR; the TCRdb copy retains only in-frame clones and omits some. The sample carries hundreds of thousands of clones, 77% recorded once. The sequencing sample was made of PBMCs. The receptors originated from a woman aged 55-75 years in good health and CMV-seropositive.

The V and J genes are TRBV2 and TRBJ1-1; the D gene is possibly TRBD1 (5 bases). Germline CDR1 and CDR2: SNHLY and FYNNEI. This CDR3 has 13 residues. V lost 8 bases, J lost 0 bases, and 10 bases lay in between. The CDR3 DNA sequence: TGTGCCAGCCGAGACAGCATGAACACTGAAGCTTTCTTT. Translating it yields CASRDSMNTEAFF.

Concerning this clone itself: Germline is not matched at one junction end, which may reflect a read error. V usage is TRBV2 and J usage is TRBJ2-1; 7 bases agree with TRBD1. The germline gives CDR1 SNHLY, CDR2 FYNNEI. This CDR3 region has 10 residues. The chain's CDR3 is CASRDRVLFF. The DNA for the CDR3 is TGTGCCAGCCGTGACAGGGTATTGTTCTTC.

This sequence joins TRBV10-3 and TRBJ2-3; D is perhaps TRBD2 (6 bases). Germline V gives CDR1 ENHRY, CDR2 SYGVKD. This CDR3 contains 19 residues. The V and J ends lost 8 bases and 1 base respectively, with 28 bases between them. The CDR3 sequence: CAIGPSPGTSSLGTDTQYF. The CDR3 coding sequence is TGTGCCATCGGGCCCAGTCCCGGGACTTCTTCGCTCGGCACAGATACGCAGTATTTT.

The chain has TRBV5-4 and TRBJ1-2; TRBD1 matches 7 bases. The V segment lost 4 bases and the J segment 5 bases; nucleotides outside the gene matches: 11. The CDR3 extends over 15 amino acids. From germline, CDR1 is SGHNT and CDR2 YYREEE (reference sequence). The CDR3 protein is CASSRIGGQGYGYTF. CDR3 DNA: TGTGCCAGCAGCCGGATAGGGGGCCAAGGGTATGGCTACACCTTC.

This clone was counted only a few times. The chain joins TRBV15 to TRBJ2-7; D possibly corresponds to TRBD1 (5 bases). The CDR3 consists of 16 residues. V was clipped by 5 bases and J by 2 bases, with 19 bases between them. Germline lookup yields CDR1 LNHNV and CDR2 YYDKDF (reference sequence). Here the CDR3 reads CATSHPDSRTPYEQYF. The CDR3, as DNA: TGTGCCACCAGCCACCCCGACAGTCGCACTCCCTACGAGCAGTACTTC.

The V call is TRBV5-1, the J call TRBJ1-4, with D maybe TRBD1 (5 bases). CDR1 is SGHRS and CDR2 is YFSETQ in the germline V gene. Trimming removed 4 bases at V and 0 bases at J, with 13 bases between. The CDR3 is 16 amino acids. As DNA, the CDR3 is TGCGCCAGCAGCGCCCAGGGCCTCGCAACTAATGAAAAACTGTTTTTT. As protein: CASSAQGLATNEKLFF.

A single count supports this clone. The rearrangement joins TRBV10-1 to TRBJ2-1; 9 bases map to TRBD2. Trimming at V came to 8 bases and at J to 6 bases, leaving 14 bases not matched to a gene. From germline, CDR1 is WNHNN and CDR2 SYGVQD (reference sequence). This CDR3 is built from 16 residues. The CDR3 loop is CASGGSGRGASNEQFF. CDR3 bases: TGCGCCAGCGGGGGTAGCGGGAGAGGGGCATCCAATGAGCAGTTCTTC.

The rearrangement joins TRBV7-3 to TRBJ2-1, with 9 bases aligning to TRBD2. Germline V gives CDR1 SGHTA, CDR2 FQGTGA. Losses at the gene ends were 4 bases for V and 9 bases for J; bases not matched to a gene: 4. The CDR3 consists of 13 residues. CDR3 loop: CASSYIAGVEQFF. Written as DNA, the CDR3 is TGTGCCAGCAGCTACATAGCGGGGGTTGAGCAGTTCTTC.

The CDR3 sequence: CASTGLLGAFF. The CDR3, as DNA: TGTGCCAGCACGGGACTCCTTGGAGCTTTCTTT. The chain is built from TRBV2 and TRBJ1-1; tentative D call: TRBD1 (5 bases). The CDR3 loop spans 11 amino acids. The V gene lost 7 bases and the J gene lost 10 bases, with 13 bases spanning the gap. CDR1 and CDR2 (germline): SNHLY, FYNNEI.

V usage is TRBV2 and J usage is TRBJ2-7; a weak D match, TRBD1 (6 bases). The germline V gene encodes CDR1 SNHLY and CDR2 FYNNEI. Deletions cut 7 bases from V and 7 bases from J, with 17 bases between. The CDR3 is made up of 13 amino acids. CDR3 region: CASKGDGRGEQYF. The CDR3 DNA is TGTGCCAGCAAGGGGGACGGCCGCGGTGAGCAGTACTTC.

The chain joins TRBV2 to TRBJ1-1, with 12 bases aligning to TRBD1. The J segment lost 4 bases and the V segment lost 6 bases, leaving 3 bases of the junction unmatched. The germline gives CDR1 SNHLY, CDR2 FYNNEI. There are 14 residues in the CDR3. The CDR3 coding sequence is TGTGCCAGCAGGGGACAGGGGGCTGGCACTGAAGCTTTCTTT. Its translation is CASRGQGAGTEAFF.

A single count supports this clone. The gene calls are TRBV10-3 and TRBJ1-2; 12 bases agree with TRBD1. Germline V gene sequence: CDR1 ENHRY, CDR2 SYGVKD. The CDR3 is 15 residues long. J was trimmed by 4 bases and V by 10 bases; bases with no gene match: 10. Here the CDR3 reads CATKGQGAEVYGYTF. CDR3 DNA sequence: TGTGCCACCAAGGGACAGGGGGCAGAGGTCTATGGCTACACCTTC.

J is TRBJ1-5 and V is TRBV7-2; D remains unclear. The germline gives CDR1 SGHTA, CDR2 FQGNSA. Trimming left V 5 bases short and J 4 bases short, with 9 bases between. The CDR3 contains 13 residues. For the CDR3, the DNA is TGTGCCAGCAGCCGCGACGGGAATCAGCCCCAGCATTTT. The encoded protein is CASSRDGNQPQHF. The full variable domain, rest sourced from reference TRBV7-2 and TRBJ1-5, is GAGVSQSPSNKVTEKGKDVELRCDPISGHTALYWYRQSLGQGLEFLIYFQGNSAPDKSGLPSDRFSAERTGGSVSTLTIQRTQQEDSAVYLCASSRDGNQPQHFGDGTRLSIL.

This rearrangement joins TRBV5-1 to TRBJ1-1; possible D gene TRBD1, 6 bases. This CDR3 is 13 amino acids long. Trimming removed 0 bases from V and 10 bases from J, with 13 bases in between. Germline CDR1 reads SGHRS; CDR2 reads YFSETQ. The CDR3 sequence: CASSLDGGLGAFF. CDR3 nucleotide sequence: TGCGCCAGCAGCTTGGACGGGGGGCTAGGAGCTTTCTTT.

The gene calls are TRBV29-1 and TRBJ1-6; 7 positions match TRBD1. CDR1 is SQVTM, CDR2 ANQGSEA, per germline. V lost 4 bases, J lost 2 bases, and 8 bases stayed unmatched. The CDR3 contains 16 residues. The CDR3: CSVACDREAYNSPLHF. CDR3 DNA: TGCAGCGTTGCTTGTGACAGGGAGGCCTATAATTCACCCCTCCACTTT.

J is TRBJ2-2 and V is TRBV5-4, with TRBD2 matching 10 bases. Germline assignment: CDR1 SGHNT and CDR2 YYREEE (reference sequence). Trimming took 0 bases from V and 6 from J; bases not matched to a gene: 11. This CDR3 has 18 amino acids. CDR3 protein: CASSLAASGRGWAGELFF. DNA of the CDR3: TGTGCCAGCAGCTTGGCCGCTAGCGGGAGAGGTTGGGCCGGGGAGCTGTTTTTT.

There are a few counts of this clone. CDR3 residues: CASSSPLNSPNEQFF. The CDR3 coding sequence is TGTGCCAGCAGCTCGCCCTTGAATAGCCCGAATGAGCAGTTCTTC. The chain links TRBV5-4 to TRBJ2-1; D remains unclear. Germline V lookup: CDR1 SGHNT, CDR2 YYREEE (reference sequence). The CDR3 length is 15 residues. Deletions cut 3 bases from V and 7 bases from J, with 17 bases between.

This clone has a single count. The V gene is TRBV9, the J gene TRBJ2-1, with 9 nucleotides matching TRBD2. CDR1 is SGDLS, CDR2 YYNGEE, per germline. The CDR3 consists of 15 residues. Trimming cost V 2 bases and J 4 bases; bases outside gene matches: 4. The CDR3 sequence: CASSVGGGGYNEQFF. The CDR3 DNA is TGTGCCAGCAGCGTTGGCGGGGGGGGTTACAATGAGCAGTTCTTC.

About this clone: A junction boundary mismatches the germline segment, possibly from a read error. The genes are TRBV5-6 and TRBJ2-1; D is perhaps TRBD2 (5 bases). The CDR3 consists of 10 residues. Germline V gene lookup returns CDR1 SGHDT and CDR2 YYEEEE. The CDR3 is CAGRRHEQFF. CDR3 coding DNA: TGTGCCGGCAGGAGGCATGAGCAGTTCTTC.

The genes are TRBV10-2 and TRBJ2-1; the match to TRBD2 covers 9 bases. Germline V gene sequence: CDR1 WSHSY, CDR2 SAAADI. V trimming: 2 bases; J trimming: 8 bases; junction bases outside the gene matches: 7. CDR3 size: 15 residues. The DNA for the CDR3 is TGCGCCAGCAGTGAGGCTAGCGGGGAGTTCTATGAGCAGTTCTTC. Translation gives CASSEASGEFYEQFF.

The chain couples TRBV7-2 to TRBJ2-5, with a tentative D call TRBD2 (6 bases). Trimming stripped 5 bases from V and 7 bases from J, with 14 bases between. CDR1 and CDR2 from the germline V gene are SGHTA and FQGNSA. The CDR3 extends over 13 amino acids. CDR3 DNA: TGTGCCAGCAGCCCGCTAGCCGGGAGGACCCAGTACTTC. Amino acids: CASSPLAGRTQYF.

This clone showed up just once. The V call is TRBV5-1, the J call TRBJ1-5; TRBD1 is a possible D gene (5 bases). The CDR3 contains 15 residues. Trimming took 1 base from V and 3 from J, leaving 11 bases between them. Germline V gene sequence: CDR1 SGHRS, CDR2 YFSETQ. Written as DNA, the CDR3 is TGCGCCAGCAGCTTGAATGGGGGGGTCAATCAGCCCCAGCATTTT. Translating it yields CASSLNGGVNQPQHF.

The chain carries TRBV18 and TRBJ1-1; 7 nucleotides align to TRBD1. Unmatched junction bases numbered 5, after V lost 4 bases and J lost 3 bases. Germline CDR1 KGHSH, CDR2 LQKENI. CDR3 size: 14 residues. The CDR3 sequence is CASSQQGKDTEAFF. The CDR3 DNA sequence: TGTGCCAGCTCACAACAGGGGAAGGACACTGAAGCTTTCTTT.

This clone was observed a single time. At one end the junction does not follow the germline gene, possibly because of a read error. The rearrangement joins TRBV7-7 to TRBJ2-5, with 9 bases that match TRBD2. This CDR3 spans 14 amino acids. Germline V gene sequence: CDR1 SSHAT, CDR2 FNYEAQ (reference sequence). The CDR3 DNA is TGTGCCAGCAGCTCCGGGGTAGCGGGGGCCCCTTACCACTTC. Its translation is CASSSGVAGAPYHF.

This clone was counted a few times. The CDR3 DNA reads TGTGCCAGCTCCCTATTAGGCGGGAGGGACGCGTTCTTC. Its translation is CASSLLGGRDAFF. This sequence joins TRBV14 and TRBJ2-1, with TRBD2 matching over 9 bases. Germline V gives CDR1 SGHDN, CDR2 FVKESK. J lost 15 bases, V lost 8 bases, and 14 bases had no gene match. The CDR3 is made up of 13 amino acids.